The next 22 T cell receptor beta chains were all read from a single sample in a study of technical replicates of blood from a few donors. Libraries were prepared by immunoSEQ multiplex PCR; TCRdb keeps only in-frame clonotypes and omits some of them. The top ten clones hold less than 0.4% of a sample with some 77,000 clones, 93% of them seen once. Input material: T cells isolated from PBMCs. These receptors were obtained from a human donor in good health.

The rearrangement uses TRBV19 and TRBJ1-4; 7 nucleotides match TRBD1. Germline V gene data show CDR1 as LNHDA and CDR2 as SQIVND (reference sequence). The V and J ends lost 7 bases and 8 bases, in that order; junction bases with no gene match: 7. This CDR3 is 13 amino acids long. The CDR3 spells CASTDRVGEKLFF. CDR3 coding DNA: TGTGCCAGTACCGACAGGGTGGGAGAAAAACTGTTTTTT.

The J gene is TRBJ2-1, the V gene TRBV28; D is perhaps TRBD1 (6 bases). CDR3 length: 15 amino acids. The germline V and J ends were trimmed by 2 bases and 5 bases, with 13 bases remaining between them. Per germline, CDR1 MDHEN and CDR2 SYDVKM. CDR3 bases: TGTGCCAGCAGTTTAAACACAGGGAATAACAATGAGCAGTTCTTC. Amino acids: CASSLNTGNNNEQFF.

This chain uses TRBV7-3 with TRBJ2-5; TRBD1 is a possible D gene (5 bases). There are 13 residues in the CDR3. CDR1 and CDR2 (germline): SGHTA, FQGTGA. V lost 4 bases to trimming and J lost 5 bases, with 11 bases between them. CDR3 sequence: CASSWARGETQYF. CDR3 bases: TGTGCCAGCAGCTGGGCTAGGGGCGAGACCCAGTACTTC.

This clone was observed once. The V and J genes are TRBV11-3 and TRBJ1-3, with D possibly matching TRBD1 (5 bases). V gave up 3 bases and J gave up 2 bases, with 11 bases separating them. Germline V lookup: CDR1 SGHNT, CDR2 YENEEA. This CDR3 is 15 amino acids long. CDR3 in amino acids: CASSFDWTTGNTIYF. In DNA, the CDR3 is TGTGCCAGCAGCTTTGATTGGACAACTGGAAACACCATATATTTT.

The J gene is TRBJ2-2, the V gene TRBV7-3; TRBD2 agrees at 7 bases. J lost 2 bases, V lost 7 bases, and 4 bases had no gene match. Germline assignment: CDR1 SGHTA and CDR2 FQGTGA. The CDR3 has 14 amino acids. The CDR3 sequence: CASKRGINTGELFF. DNA for the CDR3: TGTGCCAGCAAGCGGGGAATTAACACCGGGGAGCTGTTTTTT. The variable domain in full, completed from reference TRBV7-3 and TRBJ2-2, reads GAGVSQTPSNKVTEKGKYVELRCDPISGHTALYWYRQSLGQGPEFLIYFQGTGAADDSGLPNDRFFAVRPEGSVSTLKIQRTERGDSAVYLCASKRGINTGELFFGEGSRLTVL.

In DNA, the CDR3 is TGTGCCAGCAGCGTAGGAGGGCCCGGGGAGCTGTTTTTT. Protein: CASSVGGPGELFF. The chain links TRBV9 to TRBJ2-2, with D perhaps TRBD2 (5 bases). V was cut by 0 bases and J by 6 bases, with 6 bases left in between. Germline V gene sequence: CDR1 SGDLS, CDR2 YYNGEE. The CDR3 covers 13 residues.

The rearrangement joins TRBV6-6 to TRBJ2-7, with a tentative D call TRBD1 (6 bases). V was cut by 7 bases and J by 5 bases, with 9 bases left in between. The CDR3 totals 11 residues. The germline gives CDR1 MNHNY, CDR2 SVGAGI (reference sequence). This CDR3 reads CASNRAHEQYF. The CDR3 nucleotides read TGTGCCAGCAACAGGGCGCACGAGCAGTACTTC.

This chain links TRBV15 with TRBJ2-1; 12 nucleotides line up with TRBD2. Germline CDR1 is LNHNV and CDR2 is YYDKDF (reference sequence). The CDR3 runs 16 residues. V lost 6 bases to trimming and J lost 4 bases; unmatched junction nucleotides: 7. CDR3 DNA: TGTGCCACCAGGACTAGCGGGAGACCTCTGTACAATGAGCAGTTCTTC. The encoded protein is CATRTSGRPLYNEQFF.

The V gene is TRBV2, the J gene TRBJ2-7; TRBD1 agrees at 9 bases. The CDR3 covers 13 residues. The germline CDR1 and CDR2 sequences are SNHLY and FYNNEI. The junction had 7 bases not matched to a gene; V was cut back by 8 bases and J by 5 bases. CDR3 region: CASGRDRVDEQYF. The CDR3 nucleotides are TGTGCCAGCGGGCGGGACAGGGTTGACGAGCAGTACTTC.

CDR3 nucleotide sequence: TGTGCCAGCAGCTCGGGACTAGCGGGAGTCGAGACCCAGTACTTC. The encoded protein is CASSSGLAGVETQYF. The genes are TRBV7-2 and TRBJ2-5, with 14 positions matching TRBD2. The CDR3 consists of 15 residues. Losses at the gene ends were 4 bases for V and 5 bases for J; bases not matched to a gene: 3. CDR1 SGHTA and CDR2 FQGNSA come from the germline V gene. The full variable domain, its missing parts supplied by reference TRBV7-2 and TRBJ2-5, is GAGVSQSPSNKVTEKGKDVELRCDPISGHTALYWYRQSLGQGLEFLIYFQGNSAPDKSGLPSDRFSAERTGGSVSTLTIQRTQQEDSAVYLCASSSGLAGVETQYFGPGTRLLVL.

This clone was picked up one time. This rearrangement joins TRBV6-5 to TRBJ1-1, with TRBD1 matching over 7 bases. The length of the CDR3 is 14 residues. Germline CDR1 reads MNHEY; CDR2 reads SVGAGI. V shed 5 bases and J 1 base; nucleotides not matched to a gene: 4. The CDR3, as DNA: TGTGCCAGCAGTGCCCGGGACAGGAACACTGAAGCTTTCTTT. Protein sequence: CASSARDRNTEAFF.

V usage is TRBV6-5 and J usage is TRBJ1-2, with a possible D match to TRBD1 (6 bases). From germline, CDR1 is MNHEY and CDR2 SVGAGI. Trimming removed 6 bases from V and 5 bases from J, with 13 bases in between. The CDR3 length is 13 residues. CDR3 DNA sequence: TGTGCCAGCAGCACCCGGACAGATTATGGCTACACCTTC. It encodes CASSTRTDYGYTF.

This chain links TRBV7-6 with TRBJ2-2; D is uncertain. Germline loops: CDR1 SGHVS, CDR2 FNYEAQ. This CDR3 contains 12 residues. The ends were cut back, 7 bases at V and 5 bases at J, with 8 bases in the middle. The CDR3 sequence: CASIGRTGELFF. The CDR3, as DNA: TGTGCCAGCATTGGTAGAACCGGGGAGCTGTTTTTT.

This chain joins TRBV14 and TRBJ1-2; TRBD1 aligns across 9 bases. CDR1 is SGHDN and CDR2 is FVKESK in the germline V gene. The trim removed 2 bases at V and 4 bases at J, leaving 5 bases unmatched. The CDR3 has 15 residues. The CDR3 sequence is CASSQSGTGPYGYTF. The DNA of the CDR3 is TGTGCCAGCAGCCAAAGTGGGACAGGGCCCTATGGCTACACCTTC.

This chain connects TRBV5-4 to TRBJ2-1; 9 bases agree with TRBD1. Germline V CDR1 and CDR2: SGHNT, YYREEE (reference sequence). This CDR3 has 16 residues. Germline trimming cut 0 bases from V and 3 bases from J; bases unmatched to any gene: 4. The CDR3 bases are TGTGCCAGCAGCTTGGGGGGACAGGGAGGCTACAATGAGCAGTTCTTC. Translation gives CASSLGGQGGYNEQFF.

With regard to this clone: This specimen includes other DNA sequences encoding the same CDR3. The chain has TRBV29-1 and TRBJ2-7; 11 bases match TRBD1. The CDR3 totals 13 residues. Per germline, CDR1 SQVTM and CDR2 ANQGSEA. J was trimmed by 3 bases and V by 3 bases; bases with no gene match: 1. In DNA, the CDR3 is TGCAGCGTTGAGGGACAGGGGGGCTACGAGCAGTACTTC. Translated: CSVEGQGGYEQYF.

This clone was seen only a few times. The chain recombines TRBV19 with TRBJ1-1; tentative D call: TRBD1 (5 bases). The length of the CDR3 is 13 residues. The ends were cut back, 5 bases at V and 3 bases at J, with 10 bases in the middle. Germline V gene lookup returns CDR1 LNHDA and CDR2 SQIVND (reference sequence). CDR3 in amino acids: CASSGQSYTEAFF. The CDR3 nucleotides are TGTGCCAGTAGTGGACAAAGTTACACTGAAGCTTTCTTT.

This chain connects TRBV5-4 to TRBJ2-3; D might be TRBD2 (5 bases). The germline CDR1 and CDR2 sequences are SGHNT and YYREEE (reference sequence). The V end lost 6 bases, the J end lost 2 bases, and 31 bases lay between the germline ends. The CDR3 is 20 residues long. The CDR3 loop reads CASTFGLRVSADHLTDTQYF. DNA of the CDR3: TGTGCCAGCACCTTTGGGCTTAGGGTTTCAGCGGACCACCTCACAGATACGCAGTATTTT.

The count of this clone is one. CDR3 sequence: CASSLDRNTGELFF. The CDR3 coding sequence is TGTGCCAGCAGCCTTGACAGAAACACCGGGGAGCTGTTTTTT. The V and J genes are TRBV11-3 and TRBJ2-2, with D possibly matching TRBD1 (5 bases). Looked up from germline, CDR1 is SGHNT and CDR2 is YENEEA. The CDR3 is 14 amino acids. The V end lost 5 bases, the J end lost 2 bases, and 9 bases lay between the germline ends.

The rearrangement links TRBV9 to TRBJ1-5, with 9 bases that match TRBD1. This CDR3 has 14 amino acids. The germline CDR1 and CDR2 sequences are SGDLS and YYNGEE. V was pared by 3 bases and J by 7 bases, with 5 bases of the junction left unmatched. This CDR3 reads CASSAGQGYQPQHF. CDR3 bases: TGTGCCAGCAGCGCGGGACAGGGTTACCAGCCCCAGCATTTT.

This chain connects TRBV19 to TRBJ2-1; D uncertain. This CDR3 is built from 15 residues. Trimming left V 3 bases short and J 0 bases short, with 9 bases between. CDR1 and CDR2 (germline): LNHDA, SQIVND (reference sequence). CDR3 region: CASSIQLSSYNEQFF. DNA for the CDR3: TGTGCCAGTAGTATCCAACTGAGCTCCTACAATGAGCAGTTCTTC.

The sample holds one count of this clone. The rearrangement links TRBV7-2 to TRBJ2-7; 9 bases align to TRBD2. V gave up 1 base and J gave up 7 bases; unmatched junction bases: 8. CDR1 and CDR2 from the germline V gene are SGHTA and FQGNSA. The CDR3 is made up of 15 amino acids. The CDR3 reads CASSLGRSGGLEQYF. The CDR3 bases are TGTGCCAGCAGCTTAGGCCGTAGCGGGGGCCTGGAGCAGTACTTC.